This is a list of T cell receptor beta chains from one sample in a study of OX40 agonist ivuxolimab in advanced cancers. The assay was immunoSEQ multiplex PCR, and TCRdb's table has in-frame clones only and misses some. The data show 12,000 or so clones, with 69% seen just once and 12% held by the top ten. The specimen was CD4+ or CD8+ T cells sorted from blood, collected in a trial of the OX40 agonist ivuxolimab. Receptors originate from an adult with an advanced solid tumor such as melanoma, head and neck, liver or kidney cancer. Each CDR3 is given with its conserved first and last residue. The D gene is left open where the match is weak. A clone size is listed for some rows: how often the clone was seen (once, few, many), or a class if it is expanded.

TRBV7-8	.	TRBJ2-1	TRBD2	TGTGCCAGCAGCTTGGGACTAGCCCCTCTGAATGAGCAGTTCTTC	CASSLGLAPLNEQFF
TRBV5-1	.	TRBJ1-2	.	TGCGCCAGCAGCTTCGGAACAGGGAGCTATGGCTACACCTTC	CASSFGTGSYGYTF
TRBV4-1	.	TRBJ2-7	TRBD1	TGCGCCAGCAGCCAAGAGGGGACTCCGGGACAGGGAATGGACTACGAGCAGTACTTC	CASSQEGTPGQGMDYEQYF
TRBV2	few	TRBJ2-3	.	TGTGCCAGCAGTGAAGGCTTCAACCAGGCGGATACGCAGTATTTT	CASSEGFNQADTQYF
TRBV4-3	.	TRBJ1-5	.	TGCGCCAGCAGCCAAGGACAGGGCAATCAGCCCCAGCATTTT	CASSQGQGNQPQHF
TRBV27	few	TRBJ1-4	TRBD1	TGTGCCAGCAGTTTGATGACAGGGGGGGAAAAACTGTTTTTT	CASSLMTGGEKLFF
TRBV6-6	.	TRBJ1-2	.	TGTGCCAGCAGTTACTTCCCCAGAGGCTATGGCTACACCTTC	CASSYFPRGYGYTF
TRBV11-2	.	TRBJ2-7	.	TGTGCCAGCAGCTTCGACCCCCTCGAGCAGTACTTC	CASSFDPLEQYF
TRBV15	.	TRBJ2-7	.	TGTGCCACTCGGGGAGGGGGCTACGAGCAGTACTTC	CATRGGGYEQYF
TRBV5-5	.	TRBJ2-5	.	TGTGCCAGCAGCTTGGGACGGAACCAAGAGACCCAGTACTTC	CASSLGRNQETQYF
TRBV4-3	.	TRBJ2-2	.	TGCGCCAGCAGCCAAGCGTGGGGCTTGGACACCGGGGAGCTGTTTTTT	CASSQAWGLDTGELFF
TRBV7-9	.	TRBJ2-5	.	TGTGCCAGCAGCGACCCGACCTGGGAGACCCAGTACTTC	CASSDPTWETQYF